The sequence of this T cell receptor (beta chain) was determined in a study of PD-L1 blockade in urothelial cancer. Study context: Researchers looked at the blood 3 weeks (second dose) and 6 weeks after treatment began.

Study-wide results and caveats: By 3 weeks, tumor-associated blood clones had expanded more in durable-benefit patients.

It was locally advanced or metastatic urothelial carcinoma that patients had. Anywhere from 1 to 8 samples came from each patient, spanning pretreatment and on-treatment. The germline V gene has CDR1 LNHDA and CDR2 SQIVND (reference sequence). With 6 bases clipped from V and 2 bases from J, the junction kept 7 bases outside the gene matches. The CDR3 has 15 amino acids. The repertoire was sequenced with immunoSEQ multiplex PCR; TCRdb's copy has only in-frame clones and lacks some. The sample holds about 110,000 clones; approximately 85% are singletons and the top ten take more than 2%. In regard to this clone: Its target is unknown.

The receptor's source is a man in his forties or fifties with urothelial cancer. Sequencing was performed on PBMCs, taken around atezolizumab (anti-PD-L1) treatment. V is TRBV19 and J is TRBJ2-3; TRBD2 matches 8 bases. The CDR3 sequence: CASRDGAGDTDTQYF. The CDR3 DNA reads TGTGCCAGTAGGGATGGAGCGGGAGACACAGATACGCAGTATTTT.